What follows describes a single T cell receptor (beta chain). This entry comes from a study of T cell repertoires in cytomegalovirus infection. Looked up from germline, CDR1 is DFQATT and CDR2 is SNEGSKA (reference sequence). The CDR3 contains 13 residues. With 3 bases clipped from V and 6 bases from J, the junction kept 3 bases outside the gene matches. TCRdb reprocessed the reads via MiXCR and lists one record per CDR3 protein. The data show about 310,000 distinct CDR3 sequences, roughly a tenth seen once. The TCR originated in a human donor in good health (CMV status not recorded). Some clones in this sample may be carry-over from other donors' samples. The specimen sequenced was PBMCs. J is TRBJ2-4 and V is TRBV20-1, with TRBD2 identical over 9 bases. The CDR3 DNA reads TGCAGTGCTAGGAGCGGGGGGCGAAACATTCAGTACTTC. This translates into CSARSGGRNIQYF.